These 30 T cell receptor beta chains were all obtained from the same sample, sequenced in a study of blood T cell repertoires in COVID-19. TCRdb's table, derived via immunoSEQ multiplex PCR, lists solely in-frame clones and lacks some. This sample carries about 330,000 clones, 80% to 90% of them seen once, and the ten largest clones take approximately 1.3%. The specimen sequenced was peripheral blood. The source of these receptors is a woman aged 50 to 65 with acute or convalescent COVID-19.

The rearrangement links TRBV19 to TRBJ1-5; the match to TRBD1 covers 7 bases. Unmatched junction bases numbered 6, after V lost 7 bases and J lost 0 bases. The CDR3 contains 15 residues. Germline CDR1 and CDR2: LNHDA and SQIVND (reference sequence). CDR3 amino acids: CASTQQGNSNQPQHF. The CDR3 region has the DNA TGTGCCAGTACCCAACAGGGGAATAGCAATCAGCCCCAGCATTTT.

The V and J genes are TRBV6-5 and TRBJ1-1, with D perhaps matching TRBD1 (5 bases). Germline CDR1 MNHEY, CDR2 SVGAGI. The CDR3 has 12 amino acids. The V end lost 6 bases, the J end lost 1 base, and 6 bases lay between the germline ends. This CDR3 is CASSGQNTEAFF. The CDR3 DNA reads as TGTGCCAGCAGCGGACAGAACACTGAAGCTTTCTTT.

The chain links TRBV6-6 to TRBJ2-7; D possibly corresponds to TRBD2 (6 bases). V was pared by 2 bases and J by 2 bases, with 16 bases between. The CDR3 runs 16 residues. Germline V CDR1 and CDR2: MNHNY, SVGAGI (reference sequence). The CDR3 region has the DNA TGTGCCAGCAGTTACGGACGGGAGCCATCAACCTACGAGCAGTACTTC. Protein: CASSYGREPSTYEQYF.

J is TRBJ2-7 and V is TRBV5-1, with 7 bases aligning to TRBD1. V trimming: 3 bases; J trimming: 5 bases; junction bases outside the gene matches: 8. This CDR3 has 14 residues. Germline V gene sequence: CDR1 SGHRS, CDR2 YFSETQ. DNA for the CDR3: TGCGCCAGCAGCTACCTCTCCGACAGGGACGAGCAGTACTTC. Its translation is CASSYLSDRDEQYF.

The CDR3 sequence is CASSVWPGSDTQYF. The DNA for the CDR3 is TGTGCCAGCAGTGTATGGCCAGGGTCAGATACGCAGTATTTT. The V call is TRBV2, the J call TRBJ2-3, with D possibly matching TRBD1 (5 bases). Germline CDR1 and CDR2: SNHLY and FYNNEI. V shed 4 bases and J shed 4 bases, with 12 bases lying between them. This CDR3 is 14 amino acids long. The whole variable domain, filled in from reference TRBV2 and TRBJ2-3, reads EPEVTQTPSHQVTQMGQEVILRCVPISNHLYFYWYRQILGQKVEFLVSFYNNEISEKSEIFDDQFSVERPDGSNFTLKIRSTKLEDSAMYFCASSVWPGSDTQYFGPGTRLTVL.

The rearrangement joins TRBV29-1 to TRBJ1-2; D perhaps matches TRBD1 (5 bases). The CDR3 is 11 amino acids. Germline V gene data show CDR1 as SQVTM and CDR2 as ANQGSEA. V lost 7 bases and J 8 bases, leaving 14 bases between the germline ends. CDR3 DNA: TGCAGCGCGTCCGGGGGGGTCGGCTACACCTTC. It codes for CSASGGVGYTF.

The chain has TRBV24-1 and TRBJ2-2; D is perhaps TRBD2 (6 bases). The V end lost 6 bases, the J end lost 4 bases, and 11 bases lay between the germline ends. CDR1 KGHDR and CDR2 SFDVKD come from the germline V gene. This CDR3 is built from 14 residues. The CDR3 loop is CATSKFGGTGELFF. CDR3 nucleotides: TGTGCCACCAGTAAATTCGGGGGCACCGGGGAGCTGTTTTTT.

The gene calls are TRBV6-4 and TRBJ2-3; 12 nucleotides match TRBD2. Germline V CDR1 and CDR2: MRHNA, SNTAGT. The CDR3 loop spans 16 amino acids. V shed 6 bases and J 7 bases; nucleotides not matched to a gene: 11. Written as DNA, the CDR3 is TGTGCCAGCAGCTTACTGACTAGCGGGAGAACTCATACGCAGTATTTT. Its translation: CASSLLTSGRTHTQYF.

J is TRBJ2-3 and V is TRBV6-2 or TRBV6-3, with 12 bases lining up with TRBD2. After removal of 5 bases from V and 7 bases from J, the junction contained 19 bases not matched to a gene. There are 19 residues in the CDR3. From germline, CDR1 is MNHEY and CDR2 SVGEGT. For the CDR3, the DNA is TGTGCCAGCAGTGGACGACCTACGACTAGCGGGGGAGGTTGGAATACGCAGTATTTT. Residues: CASSGRPTTSGGGWNTQYF.

The V gene is TRBV25-1, the J gene TRBJ2-1; D is possibly TRBD2 (5 bases). The CDR3 sequence is 11 residues long. The germline CDR1 and CDR2 sequences are MGHDK and SYGVNS. The ends were cut back, 4 bases at V and 9 bases at J, with 7 bases in the middle. CDR3 nucleotide sequence: TGTGCCAGCAGTGGCCGGGGTGAGCAGTTCTTC. It encodes CASSGRGEQFF.

The chain joins TRBV18 to TRBJ2-7; 8 nucleotides line up with TRBD1. The CDR3 spans 15 residues. CDR1 and CDR2 (germline): KGHSH, LQKENI. V was clipped by 5 bases and J by 2 bases; unmatched bases: 8. For the CDR3, the DNA is TGTGCCAGCTCAGAACCGCAGGGGGCCCCCTACGAGCAGTACTTC. It translates to CASSEPQGAPYEQYF.

V is TRBV3-1 (or the pseudogene TRBV3-2) and J is TRBJ2-4; D gene unclear. The CDR3 length is 12 residues. Deletions cut 4 bases from V and 9 bases from J, with 10 bases between. Germline loops: CDR1 LGHDT, CDR2 YNNKEL (reference sequence). The CDR3, as DNA: TGTGCCAGCAGCCTCGGAGTAAGCATTCAGTACTTC. This codes for CASSLGVSIQYF.

DNA of the CDR3: TGTGCCAGCAGTCGGCCCGGGGGTCCAGAGACCCAGTACTTC. This translates into CASSRPGGPETQYF. The J gene is TRBJ2-5, the V gene TRBV6-5; a weak D match, TRBD2 (6 bases). The CDR3 length is 14 residues. V lost 5 bases and J lost 4, with 14 bases in between. CDR1 is MNHEY, CDR2 SVGAGI, per germline.

A few counts support this clone. The chain carries TRBV5-1 and TRBJ2-1; perhaps TRBD2 as D (5 bases). Trimming stripped 0 bases from V and 10 bases from J, with 11 bases between. This CDR3 comprises 13 residues. Looked up from germline, CDR1 is SGHRS and CDR2 is YFSETQ. The CDR3 DNA is TGCGCCAGCAGCTTGGCCCGGGGAGACGAGCAGTTCTTC. It yields the protein CASSLARGDEQFF.

V and J are TRBV10-2 and TRBJ2-7; D perhaps matches TRBD1 (6 bases). The CDR3 spans 16 residues. Germline loops: CDR1 WSHSY, CDR2 SAAADI. V was trimmed by 2 bases and J by 4 bases, leaving 18 bases between them. Written as DNA, the CDR3 is TGCGCCAGCAGTGAGGACACAGGGTCCCCTTTTTACGAGCAGTACGTC. It specifies CASSEDTGSPFYEQYV.

This rearrangement joins TRBV7-6 to TRBJ2-3, with 7 bases matching TRBD2. The CDR3 length is 16 residues. V trimming: 8 bases; J trimming: 2 bases; junction bases outside the gene matches: 13. Germline CDR1 reads SGHVS; CDR2 reads FNYEAQ. CDR3 in amino acids: CASSPRASGITDTQYF. For the CDR3, the DNA is TGTGCCAGCTCTCCCCGGGCTAGCGGTATCACAGATACGCAGTATTTT.

The chain joins TRBV27 to TRBJ2-3; 11 bases agree with TRBD2. This CDR3 is 20 amino acids long. The V gene end was trimmed by 1 base and the J gene end by 4 bases; junction bases not matched to a gene: 16. The germline gives CDR1 MNHEY, CDR2 SMNVEV (reference sequence). The CDR3 here is CASSLLPPSLAGVGPDTQYF. In DNA, the CDR3 is TGTGCCAGCAGTTTATTGCCCCCTTCACTAGCGGGAGTCGGCCCAGATACGCAGTATTTT.

V and J are TRBV5-1 and TRBJ2-7; no clear D. The CDR3 loop spans 14 amino acids. Germline CDR1 SGHRS, CDR2 YFSETQ. V dropped 4 bases and J dropped 0 bases, with 11 bases sitting between them. This CDR3 is CASSADWSSYEQYF. For the CDR3, the DNA is TGCGCCAGCAGCGCCGATTGGAGCTCCTACGAGCAGTACTTC.

The chain links TRBV11-2 to TRBJ1-2, with 9 nucleotides matching TRBD1. The length of the CDR3 is 13 residues. V was clipped by 5 bases and J by 6 bases; unmatched bases: 4. In germline, CDR1 is SGHAT, CDR2 FQNNGV. CDR3 in DNA: TGTGCCAGCAGCGTCGGACAGGGGAATGGCTACACCTTC. Protein product: CASSVGQGNGYTF.

DNA of the CDR3: TGCGCCAGCAGCCTTGGCGACGGAGACACTGAAGCTTTCTTT. Translated, it gives CASSLGDGDTEAFF. This rearrangement joins TRBV5-1 to TRBJ1-1; D call uncertain. This CDR3 contains 14 residues. The V end was cut by 4 bases, the J end by 3 bases, with 13 bases between. Germline values: CDR1 SGHRS, CDR2 YFSETQ.

This clone turned up a few times. The rearrangement uses TRBV16 and TRBJ1-5; D is possibly TRBD1 (6 bases). Germline loops: CDR1 KGHSY, CDR2 FQNENV. CDR3 length: 17 amino acids. V lost 2 bases and J lost 0, with 14 bases in between. The CDR3 reads CASSQRDTLYSNQPQHF. The CDR3 DNA reads TGTGCCAGCAGCCAAAGGGACACTCTTTATAGCAATCAGCCCCAGCATTTT.

This clone came up once. The rearrangement uses TRBV10-3 and TRBJ2-3; TRBD2 matches at 13 bases. Germline loops: CDR1 ENHRY, CDR2 SYGVKD. CDR3 length: 14 residues. V was pared by 11 bases and J by 4 bases, with 6 bases of the junction left unmatched. The CDR3 region has the DNA TGTGCCGCCGGGACTAGCGGGATCGCAGATACGCAGTATTTT. It yields the protein CAAGTSGIADTQYF.

V and J are TRBV27 and TRBJ2-1, with D tentatively TRBD2 (5 bases). The germline CDR1 and CDR2 sequences are MNHEY and SMNVEV (reference sequence). This CDR3 is built from 15 residues. V lost 6 bases and J 7 bases, leaving 19 bases between the germline ends. CDR3 residues: CASRDFRAALNEQFF. The DNA for the CDR3 is TGTGCCAGCAGGGACTTTCGGGCGGCCCTAAATGAGCAGTTCTTC.

This clone was counted a single time. Different DNA sequences within this sample yield the same CDR3. The V call is TRBV5-1, the J call TRBJ2-3; 10 bases fit TRBD2. With 1 base clipped from V and 1 base from J, the junction kept 3 bases outside the gene matches. CDR3 length equals 16 residues. Germline V gene sequence: CDR1 SGHRS, CDR2 YFSETQ. CDR3 sequence (DNA): TGCGCCAGCAGCTTGCGAACTAGCGGGGGCACAGATACGCAGTATTTT. Translating it yields CASSLRTSGGTDTQYF.

The chain employs TRBV5-1 and TRBJ2-1; D is uncertain. V was cut by 1 base and J by 10 bases, with 6 bases left in between. The CDR3 is made up of 11 amino acids. Germline CDR1 SGHRS, CDR2 YFSETQ. The CDR3 nucleotides read TGCGCCAGCAGCTTGAGTCGGGAGCAGTTCTTC. It translates to CASSLSREQFF.

V gene TRBV30 combines with J gene TRBJ2-5; 14 bases align to TRBD2. This CDR3 region has 15 residues. Trimming at V came to 3 bases and at J to 10 bases, leaving 10 bases not matched to a gene. Germline CDR1 reads GTSNPN; CDR2 reads SVGIG (reference sequence). CDR3 bases: TGTGCCTGGAGGACTTCCGGGACTAGCGGGAGTAACCAGTACTTC. It is translated as CAWRTSGTSGSNQYF. Combining the CDR3 with reference TRBV30 and TRBJ2-5 gives the whole variable domain SQTIHQWPATLVQPVGSPLSLECTVEGTSNPNLYWYRQAAGRGLQLLFYSVGIGQISSEVPQNLSASRPQDRQFILSSKKLLLSDSGFYLCAWRTSGTSGSNQYFGPGTRLLVL.

The chain is built from TRBV9 and TRBJ1-2; 8 nucleotides match TRBD1. Unmatched junction bases numbered 9, after V lost 0 bases and J lost 2 bases. CDR3 length: 17 amino acids. Germline CDR1 reads SGDLS; CDR2 reads YYNGEE. CDR3 region: CASSVEPPTGDNYGYTF. CDR3 DNA sequence: TGTGCCAGCAGCGTAGAGCCCCCGACAGGGGACAACTATGGCTACACCTTC. Looking up the rest from reference TRBV9 and TRBJ1-2 gives the full variable domain: DSGVTQTPKHLITATGQRVTLRCSPRSGDLSVYWYQQSLDQGLQFLIQYYNGEERAKGNILERFSAQQFPDLHSELNLSSLELGDSALYFCASSVEPPTGDNYGYTFGSGTRLTVV.

The chain links TRBV20-1 to TRBJ1-4; D is unclear. V was clipped by 5 bases and J by 10 bases, with 8 bases between them. In germline, CDR1 is DFQATT, CDR2 SNEGSKA (reference sequence). The CDR3 contains 10 residues. This CDR3 reads CSAGPGKLFF. The CDR3 bases are TGCAGTGCTGGTCCGGGAAAACTGTTTTTT.

The rearrangement links TRBV19 to TRBJ1-1; TRBD1 agrees at 9 bases. The CDR3 is 14 residues long. The junction had 5 bases not matched to a gene; V was cut back by 5 bases and J by 4 bases. CDR1 and CDR2 from the germline V gene are LNHDA and SQIVND (reference sequence). The CDR3 region has the DNA TGTGCCAGTAGTGGGACAGGGCGCCTCACTGAAGCTTTCTTT. It encodes CASSGTGRLTEAFF.

In nucleotides, the CDR3 is TGTGCCAGCAGTGACTCCACAGGGAGATCCACCGGGGAGCTGTTTTTT. Translation gives CASSDSTGRSTGELFF. V usage is TRBV6-4 and J usage is TRBJ2-2, with D perhaps TRBD1 (6 bases). The V gene's germline CDR1 is MRHNA and CDR2 SNTAGT. V shed 0 bases and J shed 4 bases, with 12 bases lying between them. This CDR3 contains 16 residues.